Only a few counts were recorded for the clone carrying this T cell receptor (beta chain). This sample is drawn from a study of blood T cell repertoires in COVID-19. Some clones are missing from TCRdb's copy, which holds only in-frame ones; the method was immunoSEQ multiplex PCR. Among more than 200,000 clones listed, about 79% were seen once. CDR3 length equals 15 residues. Germline assignment: CDR1 LGHNT and CDR2 FRNRAP. Trimming removed 5 bases from V and 3 bases from J; junction bases left unmatched: 6. The sequencing input was peripheral blood. The rearrangement joins TRBV12-5 to TRBJ1-4; 7 nucleotides align to TRBD1. The origin of this receptor is a woman in her thirties or forties who had recovered from COVID-19. This CDR3 is CASGLGQTSNEKLFF. CDR3 DNA: TGTGCTAGTGGTCTGGGACAGACTTCTAATGAAAAACTGTTTTTT. Drawing the rest from reference TRBV12-5 and TRBJ1-4, the complete variable domain is DARVTQTPRHKVTEMGQEVTMRCQPILGHNTVFWYRQTMMQGLELLAYFRNRAPLDDSGMPKDRFSAEMPDATLATLKIQPSEPRDSAVYFCASGLGQTSNEKLFFGSGTQLSVL.